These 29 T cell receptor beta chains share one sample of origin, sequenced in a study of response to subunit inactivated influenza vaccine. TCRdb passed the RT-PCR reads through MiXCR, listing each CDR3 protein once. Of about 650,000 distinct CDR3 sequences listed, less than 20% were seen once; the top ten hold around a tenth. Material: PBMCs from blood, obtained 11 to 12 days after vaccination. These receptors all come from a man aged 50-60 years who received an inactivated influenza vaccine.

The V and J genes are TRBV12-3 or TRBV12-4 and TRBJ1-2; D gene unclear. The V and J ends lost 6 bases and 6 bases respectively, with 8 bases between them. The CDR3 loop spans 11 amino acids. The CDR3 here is CASRALHGYTF. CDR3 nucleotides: TGTGCCAGCAGGGCCCTCCATGGCTACACCTTC.

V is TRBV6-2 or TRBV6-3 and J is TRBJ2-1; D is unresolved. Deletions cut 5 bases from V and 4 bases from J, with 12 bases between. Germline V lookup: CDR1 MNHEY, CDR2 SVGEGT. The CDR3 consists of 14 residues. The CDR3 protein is CASSRFGEYNEQFF. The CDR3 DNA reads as TGTGCCAGCAGTCGCTTTGGCGAGTACAATGAGCAGTTCTTC.

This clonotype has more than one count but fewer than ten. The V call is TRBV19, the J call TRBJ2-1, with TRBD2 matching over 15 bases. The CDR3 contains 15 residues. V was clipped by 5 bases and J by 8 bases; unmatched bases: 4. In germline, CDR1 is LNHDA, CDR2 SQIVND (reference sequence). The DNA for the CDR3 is TGTGCCAGTAGTGTGGGACTAGCGGGAGGTGATGAGCAGTTCTTC. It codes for CASSVGLAGGDEQFF.

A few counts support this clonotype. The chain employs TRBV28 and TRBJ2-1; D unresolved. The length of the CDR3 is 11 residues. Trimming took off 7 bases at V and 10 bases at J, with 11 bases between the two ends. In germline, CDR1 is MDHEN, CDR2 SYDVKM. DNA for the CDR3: TGTGCCAGCACAAGACGCCACGAGCAGTTCTTC. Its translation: CASTRRHEQFF. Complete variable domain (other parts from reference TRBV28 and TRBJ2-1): DVKVTQSSRYLVKRTGEKVFLECVQDMDHENMFWYRQDPGLGLRLIYFSYDVKMKEKGDIPEGYSVSREKKERFSLILESASTNQTSMYLCASTRRHEQFFGPGTRLTVL.

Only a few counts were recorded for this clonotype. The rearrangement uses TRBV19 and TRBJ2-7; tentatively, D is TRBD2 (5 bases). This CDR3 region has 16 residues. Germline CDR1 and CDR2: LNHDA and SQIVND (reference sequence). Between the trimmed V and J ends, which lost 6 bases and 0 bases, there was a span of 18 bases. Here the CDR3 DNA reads TGTGCCAGTAGATGGGTGCACGGGGAAGGCTCCTACGAGCAGTACTTC. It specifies CASRWVHGEGSYEQYF.

For the CDR3, the DNA is TGTGCCAGCAGCAAAGGGATCGGGAGGGCAAATGAGCAGTTCTTC. This encodes CASSKGIGRANEQFF. The chain recombines TRBV21-1 with TRBJ2-1; the D call of TRBD2 is as the table states it, not checked on the DNA. TRBV21-1 is a recognized pseudogene. The CDR3 runs to 15 residues.

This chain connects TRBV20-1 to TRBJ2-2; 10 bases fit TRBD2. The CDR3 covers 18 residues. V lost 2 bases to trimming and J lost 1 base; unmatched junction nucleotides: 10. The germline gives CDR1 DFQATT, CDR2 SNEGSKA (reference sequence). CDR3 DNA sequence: TGCAGTGCTAGATTCCGATCTAGCGGGGGCCTGAACACCGGGGAGCTGTTTTTT. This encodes CSARFRSSGGLNTGELFF.

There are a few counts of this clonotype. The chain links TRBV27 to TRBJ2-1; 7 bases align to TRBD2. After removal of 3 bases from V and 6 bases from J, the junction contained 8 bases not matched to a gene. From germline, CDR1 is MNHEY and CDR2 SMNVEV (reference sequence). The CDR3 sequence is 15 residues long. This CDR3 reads CASSFVPGGPNEQFF. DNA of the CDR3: TGTGCCAGCAGTTTTGTTCCGGGAGGCCCCAATGAGCAGTTCTTC.

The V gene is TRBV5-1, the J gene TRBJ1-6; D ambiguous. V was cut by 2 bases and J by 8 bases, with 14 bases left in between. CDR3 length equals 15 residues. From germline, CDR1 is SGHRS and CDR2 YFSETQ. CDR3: CASSFSSRAYSPLHF. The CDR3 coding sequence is TGCGCCAGCAGCTTTTCATCCCGGGCTTATTCACCCCTCCACTTT. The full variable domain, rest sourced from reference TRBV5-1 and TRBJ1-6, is KAGVTQTPRYLIKTRGQQVTLSCSPISGHRSVSWYQQTPGQGLQFLFEYFSETQRNKGNFPGRFSGRQFSNSRSEMNVSTLELGDSALYLCASSFSSRAYSPLHFGNGTRLTVT.

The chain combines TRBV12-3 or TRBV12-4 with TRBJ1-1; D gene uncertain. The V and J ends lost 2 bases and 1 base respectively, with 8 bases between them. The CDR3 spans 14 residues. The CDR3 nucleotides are TGTGCCAGCAGTTTAACAGTGAAGAACACTGAAGCTTTCTTT. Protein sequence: CASSLTVKNTEAFF.

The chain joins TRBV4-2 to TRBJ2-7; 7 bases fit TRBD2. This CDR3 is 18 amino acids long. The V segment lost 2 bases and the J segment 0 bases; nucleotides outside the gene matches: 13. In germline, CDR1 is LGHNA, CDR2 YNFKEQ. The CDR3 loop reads CASSQSSVRGGSSYEQYF. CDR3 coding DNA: TGTGCCAGCAGCCAATCCTCCGTTCGCGGGGGAAGCTCCTACGAGCAGTACTTC.

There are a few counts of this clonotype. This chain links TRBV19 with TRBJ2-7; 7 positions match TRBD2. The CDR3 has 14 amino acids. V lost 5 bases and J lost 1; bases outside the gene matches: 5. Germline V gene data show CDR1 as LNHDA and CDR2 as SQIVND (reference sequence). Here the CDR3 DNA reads TGTGCCAGTAGTTCCCAGGGAGGGTCCTACGAGCAGTACTTC. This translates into CASSSQGGSYEQYF.

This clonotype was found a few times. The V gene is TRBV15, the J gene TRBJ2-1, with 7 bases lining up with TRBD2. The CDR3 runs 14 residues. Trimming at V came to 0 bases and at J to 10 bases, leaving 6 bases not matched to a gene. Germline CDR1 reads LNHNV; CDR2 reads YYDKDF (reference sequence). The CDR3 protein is CATSREFLAAEQFF. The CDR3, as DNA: TGTGCCACCAGCAGAGAATTCCTAGCGGCGGAGCAGTTCTTC.

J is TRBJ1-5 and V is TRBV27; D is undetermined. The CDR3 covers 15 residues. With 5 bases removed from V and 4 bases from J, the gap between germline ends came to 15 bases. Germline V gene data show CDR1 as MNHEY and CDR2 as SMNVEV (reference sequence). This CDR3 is CASSIIGLTNQPQHF. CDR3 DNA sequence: TGTGCCAGCAGTATTATCGGGCTTACAAATCAGCCCCAGCATTTT.

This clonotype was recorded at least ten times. The CDR3 DNA reads TGTGCCAGCAGTTACCACACCGGCCAGCCCCAGCATTTT. It translates to CASSYHTGQPQHF. The rearrangement uses TRBV6-2 or TRBV6-3 and TRBJ1-5; D remains ambiguous. The V gene's germline CDR1 is MNHEY and CDR2 SVGEGT. Trimming left V 2 bases short and J 7 bases short, with 9 bases between. The CDR3 has 13 residues.

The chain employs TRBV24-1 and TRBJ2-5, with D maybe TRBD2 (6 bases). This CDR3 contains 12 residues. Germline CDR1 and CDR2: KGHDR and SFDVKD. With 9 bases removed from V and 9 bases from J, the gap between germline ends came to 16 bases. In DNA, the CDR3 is TGTGCCACCGGAGGGAGCCCCGGGGCCCAGTACTTC. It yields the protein CATGGSPGAQYF.

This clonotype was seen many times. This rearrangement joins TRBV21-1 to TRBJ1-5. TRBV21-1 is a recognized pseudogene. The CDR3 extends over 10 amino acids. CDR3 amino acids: CASSYQPQHF. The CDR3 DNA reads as TGTGCCAGTTCTTATCAGCCCCAGCATTTT.

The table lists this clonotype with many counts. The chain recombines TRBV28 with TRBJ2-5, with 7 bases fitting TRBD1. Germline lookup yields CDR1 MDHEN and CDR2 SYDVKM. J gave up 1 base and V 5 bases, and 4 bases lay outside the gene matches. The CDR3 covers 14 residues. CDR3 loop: CASSLTGIQETQYF. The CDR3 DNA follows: TGTGCCAGCAGTCTGACAGGGATCCAAGAGACCCAGTACTTC.

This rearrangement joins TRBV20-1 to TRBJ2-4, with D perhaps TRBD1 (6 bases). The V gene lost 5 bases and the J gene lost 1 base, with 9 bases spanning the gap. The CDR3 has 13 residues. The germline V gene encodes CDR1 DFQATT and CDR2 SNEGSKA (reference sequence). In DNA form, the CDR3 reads TGCAGTGCTCGACAGGTTGCCAAAAACATTCAGTACTTC. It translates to CSARQVAKNIQYF.

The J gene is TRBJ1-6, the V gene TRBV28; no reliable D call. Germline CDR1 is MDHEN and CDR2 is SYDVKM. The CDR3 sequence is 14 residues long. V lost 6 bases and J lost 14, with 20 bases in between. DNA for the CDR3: TGTGCCAGCAGACCCGGACGGTCCTTTAGGACCCTCCACTTT. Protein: CASRPGRSFRTLHF.

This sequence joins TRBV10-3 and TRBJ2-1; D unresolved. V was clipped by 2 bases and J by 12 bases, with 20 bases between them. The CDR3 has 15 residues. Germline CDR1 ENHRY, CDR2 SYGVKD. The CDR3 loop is CAISERPKAPIGQFF. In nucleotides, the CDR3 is TGTGCCATCAGTGAGCGCCCTAAGGCCCCAATCGGGCAGTTCTTC.

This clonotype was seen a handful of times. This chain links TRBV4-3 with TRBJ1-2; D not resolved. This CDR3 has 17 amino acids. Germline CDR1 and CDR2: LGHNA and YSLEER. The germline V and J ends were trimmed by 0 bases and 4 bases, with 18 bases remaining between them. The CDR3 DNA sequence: TGCGCCAGCAGCCAAGATTGGAGGGTAGAGTCTTTCTATGGCTACACCTTC. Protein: CASSQDWRVESFYGYTF.

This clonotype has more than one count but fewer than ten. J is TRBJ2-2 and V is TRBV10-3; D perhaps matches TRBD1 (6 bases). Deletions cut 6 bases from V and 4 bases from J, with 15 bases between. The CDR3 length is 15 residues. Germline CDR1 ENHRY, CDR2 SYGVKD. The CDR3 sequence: CAISGSGVVTGELFF. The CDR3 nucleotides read TGTGCCATCAGCGGATCAGGGGTTGTCACCGGGGAGCTGTTTTTT.

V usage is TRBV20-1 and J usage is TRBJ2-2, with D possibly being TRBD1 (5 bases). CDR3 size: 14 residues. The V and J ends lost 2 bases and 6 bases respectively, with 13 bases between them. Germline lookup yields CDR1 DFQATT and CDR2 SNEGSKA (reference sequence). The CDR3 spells CSARSGQGAGELFF. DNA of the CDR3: TGCAGTGCTAGATCCGGGCAAGGGGCCGGGGAGCTGTTTTTT.

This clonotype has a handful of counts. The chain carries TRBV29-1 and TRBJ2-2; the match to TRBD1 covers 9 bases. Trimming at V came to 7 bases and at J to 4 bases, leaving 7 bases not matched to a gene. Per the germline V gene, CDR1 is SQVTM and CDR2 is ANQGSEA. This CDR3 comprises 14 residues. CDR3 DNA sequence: TGCAGCGGTGGCGAGACAGGGGGCACCGGGGAGCTGTTTTTT. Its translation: CSGGETGGTGELFF.

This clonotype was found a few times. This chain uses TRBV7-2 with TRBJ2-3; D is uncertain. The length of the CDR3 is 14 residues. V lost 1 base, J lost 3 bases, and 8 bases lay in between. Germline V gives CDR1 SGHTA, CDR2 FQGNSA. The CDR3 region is CASSLVWMTDTQYF. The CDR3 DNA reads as TGTGCCAGCAGCTTAGTTTGGATGACAGATACGCAGTATTTT.

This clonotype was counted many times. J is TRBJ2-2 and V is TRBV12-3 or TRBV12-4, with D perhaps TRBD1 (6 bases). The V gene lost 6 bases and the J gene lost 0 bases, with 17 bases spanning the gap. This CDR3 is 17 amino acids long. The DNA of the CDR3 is TGTGCCAGCAGACCTAACTACGGGACACCGAACACCGGGGAGCTGTTTTTT. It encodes CASRPNYGTPNTGELFF.

The CDR3 spells CASSLVRRLNTEAFF. CDR3 nucleotide sequence: TGTGCCAGCAGCTTAGTTCGCAGGCTGAACACTGAAGCTTTCTTT. This chain joins TRBV7-9 and TRBJ1-1; unclear D gene. This CDR3 spans 15 amino acids. V lost 1 base, J lost 0 bases, and 9 bases lay in between. CDR1 is SEHNR, CDR2 FQNEAQ, per germline (reference sequence).

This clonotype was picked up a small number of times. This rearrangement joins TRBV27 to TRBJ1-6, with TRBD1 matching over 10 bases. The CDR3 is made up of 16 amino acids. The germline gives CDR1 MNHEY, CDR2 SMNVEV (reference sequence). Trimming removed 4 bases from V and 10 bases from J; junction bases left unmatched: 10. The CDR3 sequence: CASSYTGTGVGSPLHF. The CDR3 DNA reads TGTGCCAGCAGTTATACCGGGACAGGGGTCGGGTCACCCCTCCACTTT.